This T cell receptor beta chain was captured by sequencing in a study of T cells after posttransplantation cyclophosphamide. The study's findings and limits: Skin or GI-infiltrating T cells shared few TRB sequences with blood. TRB clonality was highly associated with recipient CMV seropositivity and reactivation. Later post-transplant blood repertoires were often dominated by donor CD8+ memory clones.

With 6 bases removed from V and 0 bases from J, the gap between germline ends came to 15 bases. Germline CDR1 and CDR2: MDHEN and SYDVKM. The CDR3 totals 16 residues. Only a few counts were recorded for this clone. The antigen is undetermined. Assay used: immunoSEQ multiplex PCR; TCRdb lists only in-frame clones, some missing. The sample contains some 37,000 clones, 78% of which appear only once. Busulfan-fludarabine conditioning, marrow transplant, and cyclophosphamide on days +3 and +4 were administered. The genes are TRBV28 and TRBJ1-5; D gene unclear. The input for sequencing was CD4+ T cells sorted from blood, taken about 1,900 days after a stem cell transplant with posttransplant cyclophosphamide. The clonotype originates from a female patient aged 35-55 years who received an allogeneic stem cell transplant from a related donor, was CMV-positive, and had no GVHD. The graft donor may have given rise to some T cells. The CDR3 region has the DNA TGTGCCAGCAGCAGTGATGTGTTGAATAGCAATCAGCCCCAGCATTTT. This codes for CASSSDVLNSNQPQHF.